These 11 T cell receptor beta chains originate from one sample sequenced in a study of blood T cell repertoires in COVID-19. The assay was immunoSEQ multiplex PCR, and TCRdb's table has in-frame clones only and misses some. The repertoire holds tens of thousands of clones, with roughly 80% as singletons. Material: peripheral blood. Receptors originate from a man aged 45-60 years with active or convalescent COVID-19.

CDR3 protein: CASSRIDRGDTQYF. Written as DNA, the CDR3 is TGTGCCAGCAGCCGCATTGACAGAGGAGATACGCAGTATTTT. This rearrangement joins TRBV11-2 to TRBJ2-3; TRBD1 might be the D (5 bases). CDR1 is SGHAT, CDR2 FQNNGV, per germline. Trimming took 5 bases from V and 5 from J, leaving 14 bases between them. The CDR3 loop spans 14 amino acids. Variable domain in full (rest from reference TRBV11-2 and TRBJ2-3): EAGVAQSPRYKIIEKRQSVAFWCNPISGHATLYWYQQILGQGPKLLIQFQNNGVVDDSQLPKDRFSAERLKGVDSTLKIQPAKLEDSAVYLCASSRIDRGDTQYFGPGTRLTVL.

V is TRBV29-1 and J is TRBJ2-2, with D tentatively TRBD1 (6 bases). Germline V gene lookup returns CDR1 SQVTM and CDR2 ANQGSEA. V shed 8 bases and J shed 2 bases, with 18 bases lying between them. The CDR3 is 15 residues long. CDR3 DNA sequence: TGCAGCTTTAGGACAGCCGAGATTAACACCGGGGAGCTGTTTTTT. Its protein product is CSFRTAEINTGELFF.

The rearrangement uses TRBV5-4 and TRBJ2-7, with 8 bases aligning to TRBD2. The length of the CDR3 is 17 residues. The germline V gene encodes CDR1 SGHNT and CDR2 YYREEE (reference sequence). J lost 2 bases, V lost 4 bases, and 14 bases had no gene match. CDR3 in DNA: TGTGCCAGCAGCCCTGGGAGGGGACTAGTCTTTCCCTACGAGCAGTACTTC. Its translation is CASSPGRGLVFPYEQYF.

The chain couples TRBV28 to TRBJ1-6; 7 positions match TRBD1. This CDR3 contains 12 residues. The germline V gene has CDR1 MDHEN and CDR2 SYDVKM. Unmatched junction bases numbered 6, after V lost 10 bases and J lost 9 bases. The CDR3 region is CAIETGRSPLHF. The CDR3 DNA reads TGTGCCATAGAGACAGGGCGTTCACCCCTCCACTTT.

The chain combines TRBV28 with TRBJ2-5; TRBD1 matches 8 bases. This CDR3 has 15 amino acids. After removal of 2 bases from V and 5 bases from J, the junction contained 7 bases not matched to a gene. Germline lookup yields CDR1 MDHEN and CDR2 SYDVKM. The CDR3 sequence is CASSLGGQAPETQYF. The CDR3 nucleotides are TGTGCCAGCAGTTTAGGGGGACAGGCCCCCGAGACCCAGTACTTC.

The J gene is TRBJ2-1, the V gene TRBV6-5; TRBD1 is a possible D gene (6 bases). This CDR3 contains 15 residues. CDR1 is MNHEY, CDR2 SVGAGI, per germline. Trimming took 6 bases from V and 4 from J, leaving 16 bases between them. CDR3 loop: CASSAGQTPYNEQFF. The CDR3 bases are TGTGCCAGCAGCGCCGGACAGACTCCGTACAATGAGCAGTTCTTC.

This sequence joins TRBV9 and TRBJ2-5; TRBD1 matches 8 bases. CDR1 SGDLS and CDR2 YYNGEE come from the germline V gene. J was trimmed by 5 bases and V by 4 bases; bases with no gene match: 7. CDR3 size: 14 residues. The CDR3 is CASSPGQGSETQYF. The CDR3 coding sequence is TGTGCCAGCAGCCCTGGACAGGGTAGTGAGACCCAGTACTTC.

This chain uses TRBV2 with TRBJ2-5; no reliable D call. The CDR3 is made up of 11 amino acids. Looked up from germline, CDR1 is SNHLY and CDR2 is FYNNEI. The V end lost 4 bases, the J end lost 5 bases, and 5 bases lay between the germline ends. The CDR3: CASSGRETQYF. The DNA for the CDR3 is TGTGCCAGCAGTGGCCGGGAGACCCAGTACTTC.

The chain joins TRBV13 to TRBJ1-1; D is unresolved. This CDR3 region has 13 residues. The V gene's germline CDR1 is PRHDT and CDR2 FYEKMQ (reference sequence). The V and J ends lost 5 bases and 4 bases respectively, with 11 bases between them. CDR3 protein: CASSAGRGTEAFF. CDR3 coding DNA: TGTGCCAGCAGCGCTGGGCGGGGCACTGAAGCTTTCTTT.

The V call is TRBV19, the J call TRBJ2-5; perhaps TRBD2 as D (6 bases). The germline V gene encodes CDR1 LNHDA and CDR2 SQIVND (reference sequence). Trimming took off 7 bases at V and 3 bases at J, with 18 bases between the two ends. This CDR3 is 15 amino acids long. As DNA, the CDR3 is TGTGCCAGTACGGAGGGTAAAGGAAAGGAAGAGACCCAGTACTTC. Its translation: CASTEGKGKEETQYF.

The gene calls are TRBV7-3 and TRBJ2-3; D is unresolved. The CDR3 sequence is 15 residues long. V was clipped by 2 bases and J by 2 bases, with 11 bases between them. Germline V gene sequence: CDR1 SGHTA, CDR2 FQGTGA. CDR3 bases: TGTGCCAGCAGCTTATCGAGAGTCCTCACAGATACGCAGTATTTT. This translates into CASSLSRVLTDTQYF.